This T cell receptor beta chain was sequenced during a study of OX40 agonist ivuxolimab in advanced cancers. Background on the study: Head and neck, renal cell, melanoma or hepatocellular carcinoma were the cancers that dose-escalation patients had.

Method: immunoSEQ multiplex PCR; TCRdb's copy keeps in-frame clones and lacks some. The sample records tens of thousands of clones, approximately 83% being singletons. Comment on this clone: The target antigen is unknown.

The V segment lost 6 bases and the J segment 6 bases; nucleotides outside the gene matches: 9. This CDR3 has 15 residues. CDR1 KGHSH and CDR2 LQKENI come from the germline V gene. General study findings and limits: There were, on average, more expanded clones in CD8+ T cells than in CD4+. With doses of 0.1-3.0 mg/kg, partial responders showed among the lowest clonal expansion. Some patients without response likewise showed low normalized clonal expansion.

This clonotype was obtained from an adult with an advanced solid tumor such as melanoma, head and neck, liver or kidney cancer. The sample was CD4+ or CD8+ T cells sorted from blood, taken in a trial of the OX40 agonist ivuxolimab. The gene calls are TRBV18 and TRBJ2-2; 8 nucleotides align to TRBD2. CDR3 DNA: TGTGCCAGCTCTTCTAGCGGGTCTCAGGCCGGGGAGCTGTTTTTT. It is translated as CASSSSGSQAGELFF.